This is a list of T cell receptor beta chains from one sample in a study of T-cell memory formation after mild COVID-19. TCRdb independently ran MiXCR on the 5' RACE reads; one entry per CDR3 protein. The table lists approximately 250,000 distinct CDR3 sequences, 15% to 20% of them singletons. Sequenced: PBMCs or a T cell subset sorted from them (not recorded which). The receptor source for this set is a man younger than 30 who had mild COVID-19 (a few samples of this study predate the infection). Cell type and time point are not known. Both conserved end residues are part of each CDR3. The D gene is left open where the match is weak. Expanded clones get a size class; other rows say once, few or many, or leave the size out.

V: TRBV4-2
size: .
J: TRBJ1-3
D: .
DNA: TGTGCCAGCAGCCTACGTATGTGGGACGGAGGAAACACCATATATTTT
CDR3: CASSLRMWDGGNTIYF

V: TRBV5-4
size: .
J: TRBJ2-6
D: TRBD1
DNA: TGTGCCAGCAGCGGAATACAGGGGCCTGGGGCCAACGTCCTGACTTTC
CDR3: CASSGIQGPGANVLTF

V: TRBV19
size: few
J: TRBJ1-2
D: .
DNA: TGTGCCAGTAGTGCTCCGGGGCCCTATGGCTACACCTTC
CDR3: CASSAPGPYGYTF

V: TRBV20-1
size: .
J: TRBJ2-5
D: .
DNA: TGCAGTGCTACCCGGGAGACCCAGTACTTC
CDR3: CSATRETQYF

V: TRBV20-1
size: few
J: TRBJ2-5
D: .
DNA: TGCAGTGCTAGACGGGCCCCCCACCAAGAGACCCAGTACTTC
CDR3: CSARRAPHQETQYF

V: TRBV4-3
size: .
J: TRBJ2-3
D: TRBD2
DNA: TGCGCCAGCAGCCAAGGGGGACTAGCGGGGGGGCTCTGGGATACGCAGTATTTT
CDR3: CASSQGGLAGGLWDTQYF

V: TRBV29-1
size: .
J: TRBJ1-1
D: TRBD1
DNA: TGCAGCGTTGAGGGGGGACAGAGTGAAGCTTTCTTT
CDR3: CSVEGGQSEAFF

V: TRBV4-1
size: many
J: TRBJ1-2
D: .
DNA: TGCGCCAGCAGCCATTCCCGGGACGGAGACTATGGCTACACCTTC
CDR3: CASSHSRDGDYGYTF

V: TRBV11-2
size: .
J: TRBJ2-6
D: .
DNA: TGTGCCAGCAGCCCCTCGGACGTTCCCTCTGGGGCCAACGTCCTGACTTTC
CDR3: CASSPSDVPSGANVLTF

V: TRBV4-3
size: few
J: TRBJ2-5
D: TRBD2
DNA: TGCGCCAGCAGCCAAGGCGGGAGAGGGGAGACCCAGTACTTC
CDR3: CASSQGGRGETQYF

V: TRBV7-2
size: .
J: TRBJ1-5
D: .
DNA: TGTGCCAGCAGCGCGGGGTGGGTTCAGCCCCAGCATTTT
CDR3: CASSAGWVQPQHF

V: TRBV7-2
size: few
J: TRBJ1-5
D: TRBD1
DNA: TGTGCCAGCAGTCTGGCGGGACAGGGGCAGCCCCAGCATTTT
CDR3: CASSLAGQGQPQHF

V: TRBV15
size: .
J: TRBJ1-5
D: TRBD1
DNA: TGTGCCACCAGCAGACTACAACAGGGGGTCCAGCATTTT
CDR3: CATSRLQQGVQHF

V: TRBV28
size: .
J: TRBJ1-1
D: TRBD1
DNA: TGTGCCAGCAGCACTAACAGGGGGCTGAACACTGAAGCTTTCTTT
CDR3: CASSTNRGLNTEAFF

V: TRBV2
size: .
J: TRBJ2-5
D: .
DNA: TGTGCCAGCGCCGGGCAGGGCGGCGAGACCCAGTACTTC
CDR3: CASAGQGGETQYF

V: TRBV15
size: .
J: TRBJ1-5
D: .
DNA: TGTGCCACCAGCCTGAGGGTGGATCAGCCCCAGCATTTT
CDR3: CATSLRVDQPQHF

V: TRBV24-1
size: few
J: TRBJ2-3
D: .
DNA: TGTGCCACCAGTGATACTGATACGCAGTATTTT
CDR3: CATSDTDTQYF

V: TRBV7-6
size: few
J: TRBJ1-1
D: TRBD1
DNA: TGTGCCAGCAGCAAGGGACAGACAGCGAACACTGAAGCTTTCTTT
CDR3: CASSKGQTANTEAFF

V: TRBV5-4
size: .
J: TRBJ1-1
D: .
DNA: TGTGCCAGCAGGGAGGGGGTCTCTGAAGCTTTCTTT
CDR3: CASREGVSEAFF

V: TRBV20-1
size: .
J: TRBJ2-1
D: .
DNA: TGCAGTGCTGAGGGATACAATGAGCAGTTCTTC
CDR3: CSAEGYNEQFF

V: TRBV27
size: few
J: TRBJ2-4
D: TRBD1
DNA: TGTGCCAGCAGTCCCCGCGCAGGGGGAAGGGGTATTCAGTACTTC
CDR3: CASSPRAGGRGIQYF

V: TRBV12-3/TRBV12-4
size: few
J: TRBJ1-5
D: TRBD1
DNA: TGTGCCAGCAGTTTAGACAGGGGATCTCATCAGCCCCAGCATTTT
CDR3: CASSLDRGSHQPQHF

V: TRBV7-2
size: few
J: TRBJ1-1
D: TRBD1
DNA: TGTGCCAGCAGCGTTACAGGGGCCACTGAAGCTTTCTTT
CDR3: CASSVTGATEAFF

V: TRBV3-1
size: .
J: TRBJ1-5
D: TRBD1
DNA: TGTGCCAGCAGCCAAGATACAGGGGCGAATCAGCCCCAGCATTTT
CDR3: CASSQDTGANQPQHF

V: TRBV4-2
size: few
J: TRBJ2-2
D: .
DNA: TGTGCCAGCAGCCTATCGAGGGGGGAAGCGAACACCGGGGAGCTGTTTTTT
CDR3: CASSLSRGEANTGELFF

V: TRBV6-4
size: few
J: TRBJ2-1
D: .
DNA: TGTGCCAGCAGTGACGGCCTCAGGGATGAGCAGTTCTTC
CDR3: CASSDGLRDEQFF

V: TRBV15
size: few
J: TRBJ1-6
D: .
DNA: TGTGCCACCAGCAGAACGGGGGATTCGGATTCACCCCTCCACTTT
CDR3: CATSRTGDSDSPLHF

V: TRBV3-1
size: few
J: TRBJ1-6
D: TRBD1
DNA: TGTGCCAGCAGCCACAGGGGGCAAAATTCACCCCTCCACTTT
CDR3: CASSHRGQNSPLHF

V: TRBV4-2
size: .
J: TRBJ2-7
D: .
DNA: TGTGCCAGCAGCCAAGCCGCTATCTCCTACGAGCAGTACTTC
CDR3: CASSQAAISYEQYF

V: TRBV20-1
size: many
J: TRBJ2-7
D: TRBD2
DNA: TGCAGTGCTAGAGTGCCTAGCGGGGGTTACGAGCAGTACTTC
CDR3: CSARVPSGGYEQYF

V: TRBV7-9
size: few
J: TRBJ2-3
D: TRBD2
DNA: TGTGCCAGTCGATACCATCCCAGCGGGGGGGACCCCACAGATACGCAGTATTTT
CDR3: CASRYHPSGGDPTDTQYF

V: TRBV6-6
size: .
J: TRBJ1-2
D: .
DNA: TGTGCCAGCATCGCAGGGATACCCTATGGCTACACCTTC
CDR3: CASIAGIPYGYTF

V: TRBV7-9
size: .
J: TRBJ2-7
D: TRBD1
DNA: TGTGCCAGCAGCTCCGGGACAGCCTTTGGGGACGAGCAGTACTTC
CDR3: CASSSGTAFGDEQYF

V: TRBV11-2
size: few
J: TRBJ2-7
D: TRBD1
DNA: TGTGCCAGCAGCTTTACAGGGGTCGGAGACGAGCAGTACTTC
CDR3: CASSFTGVGDEQYF

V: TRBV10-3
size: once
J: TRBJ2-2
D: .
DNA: TGTGCCATCAGTGAGCAAGGGCAGGAGACGAACACCGGGGAGCTGTTTTTT
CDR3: CAISEQGQETNTGELFF

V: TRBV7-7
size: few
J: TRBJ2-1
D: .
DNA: TGTGCCAGCAGCTTAGCCCCTGCTGGTGAGCAGTTCTTC
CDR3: CASSLAPAGEQFF

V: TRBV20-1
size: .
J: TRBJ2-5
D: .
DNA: TGCAGTGCTAGTCAGGGGCCGGTAAAGACCCAGTACTTC
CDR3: CSASQGPVKTQYF

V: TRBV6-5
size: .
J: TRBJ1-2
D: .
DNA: TGTGCCAGCAGTACCCAATTTGGAGTTAATGGCTACACCTTC
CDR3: CASSTQFGVNGYTF

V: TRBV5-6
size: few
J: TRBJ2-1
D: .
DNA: TGTGCCAGCAGCTATGAAAATGAGCAGTTCTTC
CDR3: CASSYENEQFF

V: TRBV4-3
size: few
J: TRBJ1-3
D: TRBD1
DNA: TGCGCCAGCAGCCAAGATTATAGCGACAGGGGGACTGGAAACACCATATATTTT
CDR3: CASSQDYSDRGTGNTIYF

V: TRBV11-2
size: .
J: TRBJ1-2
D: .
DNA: TGTGCCAGCAGTGGGGCCGGGGGCTACACCTTC
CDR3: CASSGAGGYTF

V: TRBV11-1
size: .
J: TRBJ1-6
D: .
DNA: TGTGCCAGCAGCTCGAACCGGGCGCGGGGTTCACCCCTCCACTTT
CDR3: CASSSNRARGSPLHF

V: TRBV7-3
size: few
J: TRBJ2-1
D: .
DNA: TGTGCCAGCAGCTTAGGGGGCGGCCCCATGAATGAGCAGTTCTTC
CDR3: CASSLGGGPMNEQFF

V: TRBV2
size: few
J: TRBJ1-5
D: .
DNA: TGTGCCAGCAAGGAGGGGCATTCGACCCCCAATCAGCCCCAGCATTTT
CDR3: CASKEGHSTPNQPQHF

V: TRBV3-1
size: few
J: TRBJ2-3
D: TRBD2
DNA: TGTGCCAGCAGCCCTCGGACTAGCGGTACAGATACGCAGTATTTT
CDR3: CASSPRTSGTDTQYF

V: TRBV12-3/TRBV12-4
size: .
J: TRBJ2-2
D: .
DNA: TGTGTCAGCAGTCAAGGCGGGGAGCTGTTTTTT
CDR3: CVSSQGGELFF

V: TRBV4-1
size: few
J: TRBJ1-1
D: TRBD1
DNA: TGCGCCAGCAGCCTCGGGACAGGGGGGGAGAACACTGAAGCTTTCTTT
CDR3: CASSLGTGGENTEAFF

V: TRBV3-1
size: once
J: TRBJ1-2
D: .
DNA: TGTGCCAGCAGCCCGAATTTAGGGGGCTACACCTTC
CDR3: CASSPNLGGYTF

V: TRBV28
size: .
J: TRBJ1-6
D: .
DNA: TGTGCCAGCTGGGTGGCAGGCGAATCACCCCTCCACTTT
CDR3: CASWVAGESPLHF

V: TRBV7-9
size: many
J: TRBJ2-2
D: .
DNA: TGTGCCAGCAGCCGAGACCATGGGCCGTCCGGGGAGCTGTTTTTT
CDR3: CASSRDHGPSGELFF

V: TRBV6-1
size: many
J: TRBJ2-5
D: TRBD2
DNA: TGTGCCAGCAGTGAATCCGCGGGGGGCCAAGAGACCCAGTACTTC
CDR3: CASSESAGGQETQYF

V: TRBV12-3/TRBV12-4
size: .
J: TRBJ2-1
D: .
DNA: TGTGCCAGCAGTTTCAAGGGGCGAGGTGAGCAGTTCTTC
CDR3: CASSFKGRGEQFF

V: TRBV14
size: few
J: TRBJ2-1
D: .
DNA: TGTGCCAGCAGCTACCGGGACTTTAACAATGAGCAGTTCTTC
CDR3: CASSYRDFNNEQFF

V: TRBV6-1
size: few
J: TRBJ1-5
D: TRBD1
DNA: TGTGCCAGCAGCCCAAGTCCGGGACAGGGGCTAGGTCAGCCCCAGCATTTT
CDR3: CASSPSPGQGLGQPQHF

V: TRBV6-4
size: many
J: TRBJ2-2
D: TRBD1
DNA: TGTGCCAGCAGTGGGACAGGCACCGGGGAGCTGTTTTTT
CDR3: CASSGTGTGELFF

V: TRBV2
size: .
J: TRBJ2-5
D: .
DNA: TGTGCCAGCAGTTCCGACCCCAGCGGGACCCAGTACTTC
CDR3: CASSSDPSGTQYF

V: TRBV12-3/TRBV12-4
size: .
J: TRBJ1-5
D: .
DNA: TGTGCCAGCAGTTTAGGACAAGTACTTCAGCCCCAGCATTTT
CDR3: CASSLGQVLQPQHF

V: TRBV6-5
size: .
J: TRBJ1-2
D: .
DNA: TGTGCCAGCAGTTCAACGCCTACAGGGCCCTATGGCTACACCTTC
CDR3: CASSSTPTGPYGYTF

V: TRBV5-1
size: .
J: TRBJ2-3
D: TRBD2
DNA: TGCGCCAGCAGCTTGACTAGCGGCGTACTTGATACGCAGTATTTT
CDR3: CASSLTSGVLDTQYF